A selection of T cell receptor beta chains follows, all from one sample in a study of T cell responses to AZD1222 COVID-19 vaccine. The protocol was immunoSEQ multiplex PCR, while the TCRdb copy is restricted to in-frame clones and leaves out a portion. The sample contains tens of thousands of clones, 80% to 90% of which appear only once. The sample here was peripheral blood, taken 28 days after the second AZD1222 dose. Every receptor here comes from an adult who received the AZD1222 COVID-19 vaccine. The CDR3 runs from the conserved cysteine through the conserved F or W. Each record gives: D gene, J gene, clone size, V gene, CDR3 DNA, CDR3 protein. D genes are given only for firm matches. Clone size is stated in some rows and not others, as once, few, many or a class when expanded.

d_gene: -; j_gene: TRBJ1-1; abundance: -; v_gene: TRBV20-1; CDR3nt: TGCAGTGCTTTACCCCCCCCAACCCCTTTT; CDR3aa: CSALPPPTPF
d_gene: TRBD1; j_gene: TRBJ2-2; abundance: once; v_gene: TRBV5-1; CDR3nt: TGCGCCAGCAGCTTGGAGCGACAGGGAAGAGCCGGGGAGCTGTTTTTT; CDR3aa: CASSLERQGRAGELFF
d_gene: TRBD1; j_gene: TRBJ1-1; abundance: -; v_gene: TRBV4-2; CDR3nt: TGTGCCAGCAGCCAGACCGGGACAGGGGGTTCTGAAGCTTTCTTT; CDR3aa: CASSQTGTGGSEAFF
d_gene: -; j_gene: TRBJ1-2; abundance: -; v_gene: TRBV11-2; CDR3nt: TGTGCCAGCAGCTTAGATAACCTAGGGAGCTACACCTTC; CDR3aa: CASSLDNLGSYTF
d_gene: -; j_gene: TRBJ2-7; abundance: -; v_gene: TRBV4-2; CDR3nt: TGTGCCAGCAGCCACGGGGCGGGGGCGGGAGACGAGCAGTACTTC; CDR3aa: CASSHGAGAGDEQYF
d_gene: TRBD1; j_gene: TRBJ2-1; abundance: once; v_gene: TRBV15; CDR3nt: TGTGCCACCAGCAGACCATTTCGACAGGGAGCCGCGGCGTTCTTC; CDR3aa: CATSRPFRQGAAAFF
d_gene: -; j_gene: TRBJ1-3; abundance: -; v_gene: TRBV4-1; CDR3nt: TGCGCCAGCAGCCAAGAAATGATACCGGGGGACACCATATATTTT; CDR3aa: CASSQEMIPGDTIYF
d_gene: -; j_gene: TRBJ2-2; abundance: -; v_gene: TRBV27; CDR3nt: TGTGCCAGCATCGATTCAAGGGTCGCGAACACCGGGGAGCTGTTTTTT; CDR3aa: CASIDSRVANTGELFF
d_gene: -; j_gene: TRBJ2-3; abundance: -; v_gene: TRBV5-4; CDR3nt: TGTGCCAGCAGCTTGTATTCCCGCAGGAGCACAGATACGCAGTATTTT; CDR3aa: CASSLYSRRSTDTQYF
d_gene: -; j_gene: TRBJ2-5; abundance: -; v_gene: TRBV14; CDR3nt: TGTGCCAGCAGCCAAGAGAAAAAGGGCCAAGAGACCCAGTACTTC; CDR3aa: CASSQEKKGQETQYF
d_gene: TRBD1; j_gene: TRBJ1-6; abundance: -; v_gene: TRBV25-1; CDR3nt: TGTGCCAGCAGAGGACAGGGGGAGTCACCCCTCCACTTT; CDR3aa: CASRGQGESPLHF
d_gene: TRBD1; j_gene: TRBJ1-2; abundance: once; v_gene: TRBV28; CDR3nt: TGTGCCAGCAGTTTAGGACAGGGTACCTATGGCTACACCTTC; CDR3aa: CASSLGQGTYGYTF
d_gene: -; j_gene: TRBJ2-1; abundance: -; v_gene: TRBV7-9; CDR3nt: TGTGCCAGCAGCCTCCCCGCGGACAGCTACAATGAGCAGTTCTTC; CDR3aa: CASSLPADSYNEQFF
d_gene: TRBD1; j_gene: TRBJ1-4; abundance: -; v_gene: TRBV15; CDR3nt: TGTGCCACCAGCAGAGATCAGGGGGCTAATGAAAAACTGTTTTTT; CDR3aa: CATSRDQGANEKLFF
d_gene: -; j_gene: TRBJ1-6; abundance: -; v_gene: TRBV6-4; CDR3nt: TGTGCCAGCAGTGACTCGAATAATTCACCCCTCCACTTT; CDR3aa: CASSDSNNSPLHF
d_gene: TRBD1; j_gene: TRBJ2-5; abundance: once; v_gene: TRBV20-1; CDR3nt: TGCAGTGCTAGTATATCGGGACAGGACGTCGGCGGGACCCAGTACTTC; CDR3aa: CSASISGQDVGGTQYF
d_gene: -; j_gene: TRBJ1-1; abundance: -; v_gene: TRBV4-1; CDR3nt: TGCGCCAGCAGCAAGGGGGGGGACACTGAAGCTTTCTTT; CDR3aa: CASSKGGDTEAFF
d_gene: -; j_gene: TRBJ1-5; abundance: -; v_gene: TRBV2; CDR3nt: TGTGCCAGCAGTACAGAGACCCGGCCCCAGCATTTT; CDR3aa: CASSTETRPQHF
d_gene: -; j_gene: TRBJ1-6; abundance: few; v_gene: TRBV3-1/TRBV3-2; CDR3nt: TGTGCCAGCAGCCAACAGAGCTCCTATAATTCACCCCTCCACTTT; CDR3aa: CASSQQSSYNSPLHF
d_gene: TRBD1; j_gene: TRBJ2-7; abundance: -; v_gene: TRBV27; CDR3nt: TGTGCCAGCAGTTTCCGGACAGGACTTTCCTACGAGCAGTACTTC; CDR3aa: CASSFRTGLSYEQYF
d_gene: -; j_gene: TRBJ2-7; abundance: -; v_gene: TRBV6-5; CDR3nt: TGTGCCAGCAGTTACTCCATATCTCACTCCTACGAGCAGTACTTC; CDR3aa: CASSYSISHSYEQYF
d_gene: TRBD1; j_gene: TRBJ1-5; abundance: -; v_gene: TRBV2; CDR3nt: TGTGCCAGCAGCGCAGGGACAGCAAATCAGCCCCAGCATTTT; CDR3aa: CASSAGTANQPQHF
d_gene: TRBD1; j_gene: TRBJ2-7; abundance: once; v_gene: TRBV9; CDR3nt: TGTGCCAGCAGCGCGACAGGGGGCGAGCAGTACTTC; CDR3aa: CASSATGGEQYF
d_gene: -; j_gene: TRBJ2-7; abundance: -; v_gene: TRBV27; CDR3nt: TGTGCCAGCAGTATTCTCCCCGGACAGACCTACGAGCAGTACTTC; CDR3aa: CASSILPGQTYEQYF
d_gene: TRBD2; j_gene: TRBJ2-1; abundance: -; v_gene: TRBV5-1; CDR3nt: TGCGCCAGCACCTACACTAGCGGGGGGAACAATGAGCAGTTCTTC; CDR3aa: CASTYTSGGNNEQFF
d_gene: TRBD1; j_gene: TRBJ2-2; abundance: few; v_gene: TRBV4-2; CDR3nt: TGTGCCAGCAGCCAAGCCGACAGGGACACCGGGGAGCTGTTTTTT; CDR3aa: CASSQADRDTGELFF
d_gene: TRBD1; j_gene: TRBJ1-6; abundance: few; v_gene: TRBV5-4; CDR3nt: TGTGCCAGCAGTTTCCCAACAGGGGGAAATTCACCCCTCCACTTT; CDR3aa: CASSFPTGGNSPLHF
d_gene: -; j_gene: TRBJ2-7; abundance: -; v_gene: TRBV2; CDR3nt: TGTGCCAGCAGTCGAGACTCCTACGAGCAGTACTTC; CDR3aa: CASSRDSYEQYF
d_gene: TRBD1; j_gene: TRBJ2-3; abundance: -; v_gene: TRBV19; CDR3nt: TGTGCCAGTAGTCCCACAGGGGGCTCAAGCACAGATACGCAGTATTTT; CDR3aa: CASSPTGGSSTDTQYF
d_gene: -; j_gene: TRBJ2-6; abundance: -; v_gene: TRBV9; CDR3nt: TGTGCCAGCAGCGTAGAGGACTCTGGGGCCAACGTCCTGACTTTC; CDR3aa: CASSVEDSGANVLTF
d_gene: TRBD1; j_gene: TRBJ1-4; abundance: -; v_gene: TRBV27; CDR3nt: TGTGCCAGCAGCCCTTGGACAGGGGGAGGTGAAAAACTGTTTTTT; CDR3aa: CASSPWTGGGEKLFF
d_gene: TRBD1; j_gene: TRBJ1-5; abundance: -; v_gene: TRBV2; CDR3nt: TGTGCCAGCAGTCTATGGACAGGGGGCGCTCAGCCCCAGCATTTT; CDR3aa: CASSLWTGGAQPQHF
d_gene: -; j_gene: TRBJ2-7; abundance: -; v_gene: TRBV5-1; CDR3nt: TGCGCCAGCAGCTTGGACAGGTTCGGCTACGAGCAGTACTTC; CDR3aa: CASSLDRFGYEQYF
d_gene: -; j_gene: TRBJ1-2; abundance: once; v_gene: TRBV5-1; CDR3nt: TGCGCCAGCAGCCTTGAACAGGAGAACAATGGCTACACCTTC; CDR3aa: CASSLEQENNGYTF
d_gene: -; j_gene: TRBJ1-3; abundance: few; v_gene: TRBV30; CDR3nt: TGTGCCTGGACGCCAGGGGATAGCTCTGGAAACACCATATATTTT; CDR3aa: CAWTPGDSSGNTIYF